One sample yielded the 15 T cell receptor beta chains listed below, sequenced in a study of blood T cell repertoires in COVID-19. TCRdb keeps only in-frame clones here, not all; method: immunoSEQ multiplex PCR. The repertoire holds some 270,000 clones, with 80% to 90% as singletons. The specimen sequenced was PBMCs or T cells enriched from blood (not recorded which). All receptors derive from a woman aged 25 to 45 with acute COVID-19.

The chain uses TRBV5-8 and TRBJ2-1, with TRBD1 matching over 9 bases. The V gene's germline CDR1 is SGHTS and CDR2 YDEGEE. V was pared by 3 bases and J by 3 bases, with 10 bases of the junction left unmatched. The CDR3 has 17 amino acids. The CDR3 protein is CASSYQAGQGIYNEQFF. The CDR3 DNA sequence: TGTGCCAGCAGCTATCAGGCGGGACAGGGAATCTACAATGAGCAGTTCTTC.

The rearrangement joins TRBV6-5 to TRBJ2-3; no clear D. The V end was cut by 4 bases, the J end by 7 bases, with 9 bases between. CDR1 is MNHEY, CDR2 SVGAGI, per germline. This CDR3 contains 12 residues. The CDR3 reads CASSSGINTQYF. The CDR3, as DNA: TGTGCCAGCAGTTCAGGAATCAATACGCAGTATTTT.

This clone was found once. The chain recombines TRBV27 with TRBJ2-3; D remains ambiguous. The CDR3 length is 12 residues. Between the trimmed V and J ends, which lost 6 bases and 6 bases, there was a span of 10 bases. Germline V gene lookup returns CDR1 MNHEY and CDR2 SMNVEV (reference sequence). The chain's CDR3 is CASSPSVDTQYF. In DNA, the CDR3 is TGTGCCAGCAGCCCTTCGGTGGATACGCAGTATTTT.

The chain has TRBV4-1 and TRBJ2-7; D remains ambiguous. Germline V gene data show CDR1 as MGHRA and CDR2 as YSYEKL. The V and J ends lost 1 base and 0 bases respectively, with 7 bases between them. The CDR3 runs 14 residues. The CDR3 DNA reads as TGCGCCAGCAGCCAAGTTGGTAGCTCCTACGAGCAGTACTTC. It is translated as CASSQVGSSYEQYF.

This chain uses TRBV4-1 with TRBJ2-7; 10 bases are a match to TRBD1. V shed 2 bases, J shed 5 bases, and the junction held 3 bases outside the gene matches. The CDR3 loop spans 14 amino acids. Germline V lookup: CDR1 MGHRA, CDR2 YSYEKL. CDR3 sequence: CASSQPGTGDEQYF. The CDR3 region has the DNA TGCGCCAGCAGCCAACCCGGGACAGGGGACGAGCAGTACTTC.

The gene calls are TRBV29-1 and TRBJ2-6, with D possibly TRBD1 on 7 matching bases. CDR1 and CDR2 (germline): SQVTM, ANQGSEA. The germline V and J ends were trimmed by 4 bases and 8 bases, with 18 bases remaining between them. The CDR3 consists of 15 residues. The CDR3: CSVAGQPGETNVLTF. The CDR3 bases are TGCAGCGTTGCGGGACAGCCGGGAGAAACCAACGTCCTGACTTTC.

The chain employs TRBV3-1 (or the pseudogene TRBV3-2) and TRBJ2-5; 12 bases align to TRBD1. The J segment lost 5 bases and the V segment lost 1 base, leaving 17 bases of the junction unmatched. Germline V gene data show CDR1 as LGHDT and CDR2 as YNNKEL (reference sequence). The CDR3 totals 20 residues. This CDR3 reads CASSQAGMSGTGGYGETQYF. The CDR3 DNA reads TGTGCCAGCAGCCAAGCTGGGATGTCGGGGACAGGGGGCTATGGGGAGACCCAGTACTTC.

This chain connects TRBV4-1 to TRBJ1-5, with a possible D match to TRBD1 (6 bases). V was cut by 0 bases and J by 7 bases, with 16 bases left in between. Germline CDR1 MGHRA, CDR2 YSYEKL. This CDR3 has 16 residues. The CDR3 loop reads CASSQENRESGQPQHF. The DNA for the CDR3 is TGCGCCAGCAGCCAAGAGAACAGGGAAAGCGGACAGCCCCAGCATTTT.

The V gene is TRBV18, the J gene TRBJ1-5; no firm D call. V shed 1 base and J shed 5 bases, with 12 bases lying between them. In germline, CDR1 is KGHSH, CDR2 LQKENI. The CDR3 is made up of 15 amino acids. The CDR3 bases are TGTGCCAGCTCACCACAAAGGGAGGGCCATCAGCCCCAGCATTTT. Protein: CASSPQREGHQPQHF. The full variable domain, rest sourced from reference TRBV18 and TRBJ1-5, is NAGVMQNPRHLVRRRGQEARLRCSPMKGHSHVYWYRQLPEEGLKFMVYLQKENIIDESGMPKERFSAEFPKEGPSILRIQQVVRGDSAAYFCASSPQREGHQPQHFGDGTRLSIL.

The rearrangement uses TRBV11-2 and TRBJ2-1; D may be TRBD2 (6 bases). This CDR3 spans 15 amino acids. From germline, CDR1 is SGHAT and CDR2 FQNNGV. V lost 1 base and J lost 0, with 7 bases in between. DNA for the CDR3: TGTGCCAGCAGCTTAGGGACTACCTCCTACAATGAGCAGTTCTTC. Translation gives CASSLGTTSYNEQFF. The entire variable domain, with the rest obtained from reference TRBV11-2 and TRBJ2-1, is as follows: EAGVAQSPRYKIIEKRQSVAFWCNPISGHATLYWYQQILGQGPKLLIQFQNNGVVDDSQLPKDRFSAERLKGVDSTLKIQPAKLEDSAVYLCASSLGTTSYNEQFFGPGTRLTVL.

The chain has TRBV10-1 and TRBJ2-7, with a tentative D call TRBD2 (5 bases). The CDR3 is 11 residues long. Trimming took 10 bases from V and 1 from J, leaving 8 bases between them. The germline V gene encodes CDR1 WNHNN and CDR2 SYGVQD (reference sequence). Here the CDR3 reads CATRGSYEQYF. CDR3 sequence (DNA): TGCGCCACCCGGGGATCCTACGAGCAGTACTTC.

The chain recombines TRBV2 with TRBJ1-4, with no clear D. Trimming pared 9 bases from V and 5 bases from J, leaving 13 bases between. This CDR3 has 13 amino acids. The germline gives CDR1 SNHLY, CDR2 FYNNEI. CDR3 nucleotide sequence: TGTGCCAGTGAAAAGACGGAGAATGAAAAACTGTTTTTT. As protein: CASEKTENEKLFF.

The chain recombines TRBV28 with TRBJ2-7; 7 nucleotides match TRBD1. With 6 bases clipped from V and 0 bases from J, the junction kept 8 bases outside the gene matches. This CDR3 has 15 amino acids. Per germline, CDR1 MDHEN and CDR2 SYDVKM. CDR3 sequence: CASSSGQNPSYEQYF. The CDR3 DNA reads TGTGCCAGCAGCTCGGGACAGAACCCCTCCTACGAGCAGTACTTC.

The chain uses TRBV3-1 (or the pseudogene TRBV3-2) and TRBJ1-6; D remains unclear. Looked up from germline, CDR1 is LGHDT and CDR2 is YNNKEL (reference sequence). The CDR3 is 17 residues long. Trimming took off 0 bases at V and 1 base at J, with 10 bases between the two ends. The CDR3 nucleotides are TGTGCCAGCAGCCAAGAGCCTCGGGGATCCTATAATTCACCCCTCCACTTT. Translating gives CASSQEPRGSYNSPLHF.

This rearrangement joins TRBV30 to TRBJ2-5; maybe TRBD1 (6 bases). V lost 1 base and J lost 2, with 17 bases in between. Germline CDR1 reads GTSNPN; CDR2 reads SVGIG (reference sequence). There are 16 residues in the CDR3. The CDR3 loop reads CAWSGTATVQQETQYF. DNA for the CDR3: TGTGCCTGGAGTGGGACAGCGACGGTACAACAAGAGACCCAGTACTTC.